The 25 T cell receptor beta chains presented below share a single source sample, sequenced in a study of T-cell reconstitution after alpha-beta-depleted transplantation in children. Preparation of the TCRbeta library involved a method that used unique molecular identifiers. MiXCR was run by TCRdb on the PCR reads, yielding one entry per CDR3 protein. This table has around 700,000 distinct CDR3 sequences, under 15% appearing once. The input for sequencing was PBMCs, taken before TCRalphabeta/CD19-depleted stem cell transplant. Receptors originate from a girl aged 2-15 years with congenital amegakaryocytic thrombocytopenia, due to receive a stem cell transplant.

This clonotype was counted ten times or more. The rearrangement links TRBV28 to TRBJ1-2; possible D gene TRBD1, 6 bases. V was cut by 11 bases and J by 4 bases, with 17 bases left in between. This CDR3 has 13 residues. Germline V gives CDR1 MDHEN, CDR2 SYDVKM. Written as DNA, the CDR3 is TGTGCCGAAGCCCCCAGGGGAATCTATGGCTACACCTTC. Translation: CAEAPRGIYGYTF.

There are many counts of this clonotype. The chain combines TRBV19 with TRBJ1-6, with D unclear. CDR1 is LNHDA, CDR2 SQIVND, per germline (reference sequence). V dropped 6 bases and J dropped 11 bases, with 11 bases sitting between them. The CDR3 has 12 amino acids. CDR3 sequence: CASSGPEAPLHF. Here the CDR3 DNA reads TGTGCCAGTAGCGGACCGGAGGCACCCCTCCACTTT.

There are a few counts of this clonotype. This rearrangement joins TRBV20-1 to TRBJ2-2; TRBD1 matches 10 bases. The CDR3 has 15 amino acids. J gave up 6 bases and V 3 bases, and 7 bases lay outside the gene matches. Germline CDR1 DFQATT, CDR2 SNEGSKA (reference sequence). CDR3 region: CSARGTGETAGELFF. The DNA of the CDR3 is TGCAGTGCTAGGGGGACAGGGGAGACAGCCGGGGAGCTGTTTTTT.

This clonotype was counted ten times or more. The chain carries TRBV5-1 and TRBJ2-5; TRBD2 might be the D (6 bases). The CDR3 length is 17 residues. Trimming removed 3 bases at V and 3 bases at J, with 21 bases between. Germline values: CDR1 SGHRS, CDR2 YFSETQ. CDR3 coding DNA: TGCGCCAGCAGCTCCTTTGGGAGGAATCGGTTGAAAGAGACCCAGTACTTC. Its protein is CASSSFGRNRLKETQYF.

Ten or more counts support this clonotype. This sequence joins TRBV5-1 and TRBJ2-3, with 10 bases aligning to TRBD2. The CDR3 sequence is 15 residues long. V shed 3 bases, J shed 0 bases, and the junction held 1 base outside the gene matches. CDR1 is SGHRS and CDR2 is YFSETQ in the germline V gene. CDR3 DNA: TGCGCCAGCAGCTGGACTAGCGGTAGCACAGATACGCAGTATTTT. Amino acids: CASSWTSGSTDTQYF.

This clonotype was observed at least ten times. The rearrangement joins TRBV10-3 to TRBJ2-1, with 10 bases aligning to TRBD2. Germline lookup yields CDR1 ENHRY and CDR2 SYGVKD. This CDR3 comprises 15 residues. Trimming took 4 bases from V and 6 from J; bases not matched to a gene: 6. This chain's CDR3 is CAISGGGLAFNEQFF. The CDR3 nucleotides read TGTGCCATCAGTGGAGGGGGACTAGCGTTCAATGAGCAGTTCTTC.

There are a few counts of this clonotype. The CDR3 DNA is TGTGCCAGCACCCTGGGACGGCTGAACTATGGCTACACCTTC. Protein: CASTLGRLNYGYTF. The rearrangement uses TRBV21-1 and TRBJ1-2; TRBD1, the table's D call, was not compared with the DNA. TRBV21-1 is recorded as a pseudogene. This CDR3 contains 14 residues.

In its sample, this clonotype was seen a few times. The chain joins TRBV7-7 to TRBJ2-1; 13 nucleotides align to TRBD2. The germline V gene encodes CDR1 SSHAT and CDR2 FNYEAQ (reference sequence). J lost 5 bases, V lost 5 bases, and 9 bases had no gene match. The CDR3 covers 17 residues. The CDR3 DNA sequence: TGTGCCAGCAGCGCCCGCCTGGGACTAGCGGGGAACAATGAGCAGTTCTTC. Protein: CASSARLGLAGNNEQFF. The full variable domain, completed using reference TRBV7-7 and TRBJ2-1, is GAGVSQSPRYKVTKRGQDVTLRCDPISSHATLYWYQQALGQGPEFLTYFNYEAQPDKSGLPSDRFSAERPEGSISTLTIQRTEQRDSAMYRCASSARLGLAGNNEQFFGPGTRLTVL.

This clonotype was seen a handful of times. The chain is built from TRBV10-3 and TRBJ2-7, with TRBD2 identical over 7 bases. The CDR3 contains 14 residues. Germline V gene sequence: CDR1 ENHRY, CDR2 SYGVKD. The trim removed 6 bases at V and 2 bases at J, leaving 7 bases unmatched. The CDR3 here is CAIRETGTTYEQYF. CDR3 nucleotide sequence: TGTGCCATCAGAGAGACCGGGACTACCTACGAGCAGTACTTC.

The chain uses TRBV29-1 and TRBJ1-1, with D tentatively TRBD1 (6 bases). CDR3 length: 16 amino acids. Germline V gene data show CDR1 as SQVTM and CDR2 as ANQGSEA. Trimming took off 6 bases at V and 0 bases at J, with 20 bases between the two ends. CDR3 sequence reads: CSVIGGPRVLNTEAFF. The CDR3 DNA follows: TGCAGCGTAATAGGGGGGCCCAGGGTTTTGAACACTGAAGCTTTCTTT.

J is TRBJ2-2 and V is TRBV29-1; D is uncertain. Germline V gene data show CDR1 as SQVTM and CDR2 as ANQGSEA. This CDR3 region has 13 residues. Trimming cost V 0 bases and J 5 bases, with 7 bases left between them. In DNA, the CDR3 is TGCAGCGTTGAAGATCGCGCTACCGGGGAGCTGTTTTTT. It translates to CSVEDRATGELFF.

The chain uses TRBV20-1 and TRBJ2-3; possibly TRBD1 or TRBD2 for D (5 bases each). Trimming removed 5 bases at V and 5 bases at J, with 14 bases between. There are 13 residues in the CDR3. Germline V lookup: CDR1 DFQATT, CDR2 SNEGSKA (reference sequence). CDR3 sequence reads: CSAPGTRLDTQYF. The CDR3 DNA sequence: TGCAGTGCTCCCGGGACCAGATTAGATACGCAGTATTTT.

V is TRBV4-1 and J is TRBJ2-1; 10 positions match TRBD2. Germline lookup yields CDR1 MGHRA and CDR2 YSYEKL. The CDR3 contains 16 residues. Unmatched junction bases numbered 9, after V lost 1 base and J lost 9 bases. CDR3 region: CASSQVGLAGAIEQFF. The DNA for the CDR3 is TGCGCCAGCAGCCAAGTGGGGCTAGCGGGAGCGATTGAGCAGTTCTTC.

This clonotype has a handful of counts. The genes are TRBV15 and TRBJ2-1; 9 positions match TRBD2. CDR1 and CDR2 (germline): LNHNV, YYDKDF (reference sequence). This CDR3 spans 14 amino acids. With 5 bases clipped from V and 5 bases from J, the junction kept 4 bases outside the gene matches. The CDR3 DNA reads TGTGCCACCAGCGCGGGAGGGCCAGACAATGAGCAGTTCTTC. Its protein product is CATSAGGPDNEQFF.

This clonotype appeared many times. The rearrangement uses TRBV28 and TRBJ2-7; D gene ambiguous. This CDR3 is built from 13 residues. Germline V lookup: CDR1 MDHEN, CDR2 SYDVKM. Trimming stripped 3 bases from V and 4 bases from J, with 10 bases between. The CDR3 DNA reads as TGTGCCAGCAGTTTTTGGGGAACGTACGAGCAGTACTTC. This codes for CASSFWGTYEQYF.

This clonotype was counted at least ten times. This sequence joins TRBV18 and TRBJ2-3; weak D call: TRBD2 (5 bases). CDR3 size: 15 residues. The germline CDR1 and CDR2 sequences are KGHSH and LQKENI. V lost 0 bases and J 0 bases, leaving 7 bases between the germline ends. For the CDR3, the DNA is TGTGCCAGCTCACCACCGAAGCGGAGCACAGATACGCAGTATTTT. Encoded protein: CASSPPKRSTDTQYF.

This clonotype was recorded at least ten times. The chain joins TRBV20-1 to TRBJ2-1; D is undetermined. The V gene lost 3 bases and the J gene lost 9 bases, with 12 bases spanning the gap. The CDR3 length is 12 residues. Germline values: CDR1 DFQATT, CDR2 SNEGSKA (reference sequence). The CDR3 is CSASFWLGEQFF. DNA for the CDR3: TGCAGTGCTAGTTTTTGGCTGGGTGAGCAGTTCTTC.

This clonotype was observed a handful of times. The J gene is TRBJ2-3, the V gene TRBV20-1; D remains unclear. Germline V gives CDR1 DFQATT, CDR2 SNEGSKA (reference sequence). V was clipped by 6 bases and J by 2 bases, with 9 bases between them. The CDR3 covers 12 residues. The CDR3 is CSAPQATDTQYF. Written as DNA, the CDR3 is TGCAGTGCCCCTCAAGCCACAGATACGCAGTATTTT.

The genes are TRBV5-1 and TRBJ2-2, with D possibly TRBD2 on 6 matching bases. V lost 4 bases, J lost 2 bases, and 12 bases lay in between. CDR1 is SGHRS, CDR2 YFSETQ, per germline. This CDR3 has 15 residues. The CDR3 bases are TGCGCCAGCAGCGGCGGGACGGCTAACACCGGGGAGCTGTTTTTT. Translation gives CASSGGTANTGELFF.

This clonotype was detected ten times or more. V gene TRBV4-2 combines with J gene TRBJ2-1; 8 positions agree with TRBD2. The germline V gene encodes CDR1 LGHNA and CDR2 YNFKEQ. Trimming removed 0 bases from V and 3 bases from J; junction bases left unmatched: 4. This CDR3 region has 16 residues. In DNA form, the CDR3 reads TGTGCCAGCAGCCAAGATTTTAGCGGGAACTACAATGAGCAGTTCTTC. Translating gives CASSQDFSGNYNEQFF.

This clonotype was seen ten or more times. V usage is TRBV10-3 and J usage is TRBJ2-1; no clear D. The CDR3 runs to 12 residues. Germline assignment: CDR1 ENHRY and CDR2 SYGVKD. The V end was cut by 11 bases, the J end by 3 bases, with 11 bases between. The CDR3 DNA reads as TGTGCCTTCCCCCCCTTCTACAATGAGCAGTTCTTC. Translated, it gives CAFPPFYNEQFF.

On this clonotype itself: Given a much more abundant clone one base away, this may be a read error. J is TRBJ2-7 and V is TRBV4-1; D is perhaps TRBD2 (5 bases). Germline CDR1 reads MGHRA; CDR2 reads YSYEKL. This CDR3 region has 14 residues. CDR3: CASSQVLGGYEQHF. CDR3 in DNA: TGCGCCAGCAGCCAAGTCTTAGGAGGCTACGAGCAGCACTTC.

The table lists this clonotype with a few counts. J is TRBJ1-3 and V is TRBV28; D is unclear. CDR3 length: 13 residues. Germline V CDR1 and CDR2: MDHEN, SYDVKM. V was pared by 8 bases and J by 0 bases, with 8 bases between. The CDR3 spells CASAEFSGNTIYF. In nucleotides, the CDR3 is TGTGCCAGCGCGGAGTTCTCTGGAAACACCATATATTTT.

This chain links TRBV12-3 or TRBV12-4 with TRBJ1-4; TRBD1 matches at 8 bases. Trimming at V came to 5 bases and at J to 8 bases, leaving 13 bases not matched to a gene. The length of the CDR3 is 16 residues. Here the CDR3 reads CASSHGQGTAGEKLFF. CDR3 DNA: TGTGCCAGCAGTCACGGACAGGGAACAGCCGGGGAAAAACTGTTTTTT.

This clonotype was counted many times. The chain carries TRBV12-3 or TRBV12-4 and TRBJ2-1; the match to TRBD2 covers 7 bases. Losses at the gene ends were 4 bases for V and 2 bases for J; bases not matched to a gene: 8. The CDR3 has 16 residues. The CDR3 loop reads CASSSSGKGAYNEQFF. The CDR3 DNA reads TGTGCCAGCAGTTCTAGCGGTAAGGGCGCCTACAATGAGCAGTTCTTC.